Reported below is one T cell receptor beta chain. Its antigen is undetermined. All donors participated as healthy donors of bone marrow. The data were taken from a study of cytomegalovirus exposure and HLA in healthy donors. It was with 60 Vbeta and 13 Jbeta primers that the PCR ran. Only in-frame clones appear in the TCRdb table, and some are missing; sequencing was by immunoSEQ multiplex PCR. The sample holds about 190,000 clones, roughly 80% seen once. Trimming took 3 bases from V and 3 from J, leaving 8 bases between them. The CDR3 extends over 13 amino acids. Germline CDR1 is SGHTA and CDR2 is FQGNSA. Study-level results: In vitro checks showed that a few CMV-associated chains really do target CMV antigens. Clonal expansion, a later analysis showed, was greater in HLA-associated TCR beta chains than in equally common others. HLA-A and HLA-B allele assignments for most subjects were reportedly predicted accurately using TCR beta sequences.

This clonotype was obtained from a man aged 50 or older in good health and CMV-seronegative. V gene TRBV7-2 combines with J gene TRBJ2-5, with unresolved D. Material: PBMCs. The chain's CDR3 is CASSFHREETQYF. CDR3 DNA: TGTGCCAGCAGCTTCCACAGAGAAGAGACCCAGTACTTC.